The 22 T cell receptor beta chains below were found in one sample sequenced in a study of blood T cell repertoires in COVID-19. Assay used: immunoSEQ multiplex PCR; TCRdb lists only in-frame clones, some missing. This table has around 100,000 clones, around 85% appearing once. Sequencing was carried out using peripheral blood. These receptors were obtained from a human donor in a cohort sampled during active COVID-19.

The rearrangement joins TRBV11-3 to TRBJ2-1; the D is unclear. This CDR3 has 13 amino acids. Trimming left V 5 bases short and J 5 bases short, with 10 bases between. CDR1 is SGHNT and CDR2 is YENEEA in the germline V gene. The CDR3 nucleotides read TGTGCCAGCAGCCTAGGTCCAAACAATGAGCAGTTCTTC. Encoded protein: CASSLGPNNEQFF.

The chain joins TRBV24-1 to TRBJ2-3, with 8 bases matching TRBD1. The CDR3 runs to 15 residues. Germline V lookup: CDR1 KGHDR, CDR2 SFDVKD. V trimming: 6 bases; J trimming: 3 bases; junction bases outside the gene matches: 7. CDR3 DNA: TGTGCCACCAGTACCGGGACAGGCGCGACAGATACGCAGTATTTT. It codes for CATSTGTGATDTQYF.

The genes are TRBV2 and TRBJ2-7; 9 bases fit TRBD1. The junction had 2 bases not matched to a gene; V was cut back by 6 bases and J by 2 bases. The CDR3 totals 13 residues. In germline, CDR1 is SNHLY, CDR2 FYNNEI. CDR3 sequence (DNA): TGTGCCAGCAGACAGGGGGCCCCCTACGAGCAGTACTTC. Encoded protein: CASRQGAPYEQYF. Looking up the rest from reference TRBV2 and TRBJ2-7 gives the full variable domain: EPEVTQTPSHQVTQMGQEVILRCVPISNHLYFYWYRQILGQKVEFLVSFYNNEISEKSEIFDDQFSVERPDGSNFTLKIRSTKLEDSAMYFCASRQGAPYEQYFGPGTRLTVT.

CDR3 in DNA: TGTGCCAGCAGCGTTTCCGGGGGACCCACAGATACGCAGTATTTT. It translates to CASSVSGGPTDTQYF. This chain connects TRBV9 to TRBJ2-3; tentatively, D is TRBD2 (6 bases). CDR1 SGDLS and CDR2 YYNGEE come from the germline V gene. The CDR3 runs 15 residues. V gave up 2 bases and J gave up 2 bases, with 12 bases separating them.

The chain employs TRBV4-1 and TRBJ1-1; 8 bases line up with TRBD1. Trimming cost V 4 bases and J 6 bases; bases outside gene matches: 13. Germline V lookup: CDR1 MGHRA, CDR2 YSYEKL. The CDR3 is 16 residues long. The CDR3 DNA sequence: TGCGCCAGCAGCCCCCAACAGGGGGGGAGGTCCCCTGAAGCTTTCTTT. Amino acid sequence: CASSPQQGGRSPEAFF.

The chain's CDR3 is CASSRGTGGFLSGANVLTF. For the CDR3, the DNA is TGTGCCAGCAGCCGAGGGACAGGGGGTTTTCTCTCTGGGGCCAACGTCCTGACTTTC. V and J are TRBV7-9 and TRBJ2-6; 11 bases map to TRBD1. Per the germline V gene, CDR1 is SEHNR and CDR2 is FQNEAQ (reference sequence). J gave up 0 bases and V 5 bases, and 9 bases lay outside the gene matches. The CDR3 contains 19 residues.

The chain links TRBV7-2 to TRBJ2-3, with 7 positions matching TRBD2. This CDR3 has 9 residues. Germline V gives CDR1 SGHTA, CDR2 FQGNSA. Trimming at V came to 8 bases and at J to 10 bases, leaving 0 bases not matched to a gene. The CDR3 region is CASGLAQYF. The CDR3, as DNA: TGTGCCAGCGGACTAGCGCAGTATTTT.

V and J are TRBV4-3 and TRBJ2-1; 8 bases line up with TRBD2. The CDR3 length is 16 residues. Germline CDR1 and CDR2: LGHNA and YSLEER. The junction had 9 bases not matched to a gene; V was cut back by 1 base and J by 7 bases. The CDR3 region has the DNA TGCGCCAGCAGCCAAGCCCCGTCCGGGGGGGCAAATGAGCAGTTCTTC. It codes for CASSQAPSGGANEQFF.

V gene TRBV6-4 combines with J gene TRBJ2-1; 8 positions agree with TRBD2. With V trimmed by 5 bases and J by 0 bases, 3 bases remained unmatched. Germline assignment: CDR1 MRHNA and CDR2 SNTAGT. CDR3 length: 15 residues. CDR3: CASSSGTSSYNEQFF. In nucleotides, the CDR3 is TGTGCCAGCAGTTCCGGGACTAGCTCCTACAATGAGCAGTTCTTC.

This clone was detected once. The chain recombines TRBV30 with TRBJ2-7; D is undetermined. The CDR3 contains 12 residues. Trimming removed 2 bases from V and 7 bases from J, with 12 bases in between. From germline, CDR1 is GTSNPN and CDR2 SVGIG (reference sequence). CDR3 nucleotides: TGTGCCTGGAGTCCAACACCCCCTGAGCAGTACTTC. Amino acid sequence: CAWSPTPPEQYF.

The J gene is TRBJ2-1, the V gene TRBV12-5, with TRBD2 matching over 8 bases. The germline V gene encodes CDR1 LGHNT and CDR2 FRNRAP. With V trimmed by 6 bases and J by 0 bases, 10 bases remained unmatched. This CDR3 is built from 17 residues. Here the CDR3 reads CASGRSSGGPSYNEQFF. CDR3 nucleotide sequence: TGTGCTAGTGGCCGATCCAGCGGGGGACCCTCCTACAATGAGCAGTTCTTC.

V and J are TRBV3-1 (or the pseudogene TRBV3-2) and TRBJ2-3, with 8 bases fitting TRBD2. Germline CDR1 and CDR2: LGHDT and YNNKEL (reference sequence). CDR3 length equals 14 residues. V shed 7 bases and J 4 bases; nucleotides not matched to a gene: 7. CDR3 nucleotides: TGTGCCAGCAACATCCGGGGGGGATCAGATACGCAGTATTTT. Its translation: CASNIRGGSDTQYF.

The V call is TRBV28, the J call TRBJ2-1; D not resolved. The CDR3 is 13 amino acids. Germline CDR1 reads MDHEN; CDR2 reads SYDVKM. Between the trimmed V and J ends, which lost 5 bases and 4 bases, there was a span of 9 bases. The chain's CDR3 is CASSRKRYNEQFF. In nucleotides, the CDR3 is TGTGCCAGCAGTAGGAAGCGATACAATGAGCAGTTCTTC.

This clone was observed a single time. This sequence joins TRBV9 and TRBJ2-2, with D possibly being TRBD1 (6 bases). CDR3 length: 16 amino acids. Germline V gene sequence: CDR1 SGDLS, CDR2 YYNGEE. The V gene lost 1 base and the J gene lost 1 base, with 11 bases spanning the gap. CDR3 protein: CASSVTDRRNTGELFF. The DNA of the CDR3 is TGTGCCAGCAGCGTAACGGACAGAAGGAACACCGGGGAGCTGTTTTTT.

CDR3 DNA sequence: TGTGCCAGCAGTCTACCGGCGGAACGGGGGAGAGGCTACACCTTC. This codes for CASSLPAERGRGYTF. The chain employs TRBV28 and TRBJ1-2, with a possible D match to TRBD1 (5 bases). This CDR3 is built from 15 residues. V lost 5 bases and J lost 8, with 21 bases in between. CDR1 is MDHEN and CDR2 is SYDVKM in the germline V gene.

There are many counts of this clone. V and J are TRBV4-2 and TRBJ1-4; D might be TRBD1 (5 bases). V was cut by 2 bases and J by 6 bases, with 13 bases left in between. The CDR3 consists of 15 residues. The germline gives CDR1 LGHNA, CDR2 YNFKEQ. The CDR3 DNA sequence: TGTGCCAGCAGCCAATGGCAGGGAAGAGATGAAAAACTGTTTTTT. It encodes CASSQWQGRDEKLFF.

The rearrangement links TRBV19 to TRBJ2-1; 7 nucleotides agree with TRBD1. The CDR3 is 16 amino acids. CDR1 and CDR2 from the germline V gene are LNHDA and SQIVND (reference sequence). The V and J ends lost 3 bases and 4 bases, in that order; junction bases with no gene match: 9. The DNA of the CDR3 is TGTGCCAGTAGTATTTCAGCCCGGGACAGTTACAATGAGCAGTTCTTC. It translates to CASSISARDSYNEQFF. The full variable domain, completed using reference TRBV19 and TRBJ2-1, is DGGITQSPKYLFRKEGQNVTLSCEQNLNHDAMYWYRQDPGQGLRLIYYSQIVNDFQKGDIAEGYSVSREKKESFPLTVTSAQKNPTAFYLCASSISARDSYNEQFFGPGTRLTVL.

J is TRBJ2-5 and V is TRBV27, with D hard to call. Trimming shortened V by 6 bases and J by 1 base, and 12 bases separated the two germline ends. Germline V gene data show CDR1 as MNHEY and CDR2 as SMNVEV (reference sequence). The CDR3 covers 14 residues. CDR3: CASSPFGSQETQYF. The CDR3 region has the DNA TGTGCCAGCAGCCCATTTGGTAGCCAAGAGACCCAGTACTTC.

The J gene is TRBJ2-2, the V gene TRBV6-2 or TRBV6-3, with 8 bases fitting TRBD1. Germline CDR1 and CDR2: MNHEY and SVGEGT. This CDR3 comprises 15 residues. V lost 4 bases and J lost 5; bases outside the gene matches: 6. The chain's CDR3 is CASSFQGAGTGELFF. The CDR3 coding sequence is TGTGCCAGCAGTTTCCAGGGGGCAGGAACCGGGGAGCTGTTTTTT.

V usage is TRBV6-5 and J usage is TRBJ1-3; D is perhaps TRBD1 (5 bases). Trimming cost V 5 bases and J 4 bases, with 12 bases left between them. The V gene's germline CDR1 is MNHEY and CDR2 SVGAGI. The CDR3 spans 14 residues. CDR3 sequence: CASSSTGAGNTIYF. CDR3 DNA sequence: TGTGCCAGCAGTAGTACAGGAGCAGGAAACACCATATATTTT.

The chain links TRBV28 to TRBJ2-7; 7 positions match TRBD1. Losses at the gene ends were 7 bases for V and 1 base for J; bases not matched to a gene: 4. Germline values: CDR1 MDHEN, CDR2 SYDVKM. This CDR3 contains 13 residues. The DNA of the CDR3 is TGTGCCAGCACCTCAGGGGGTTCCTACGAGCAGTACTTC. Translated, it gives CASTSGGSYEQYF.

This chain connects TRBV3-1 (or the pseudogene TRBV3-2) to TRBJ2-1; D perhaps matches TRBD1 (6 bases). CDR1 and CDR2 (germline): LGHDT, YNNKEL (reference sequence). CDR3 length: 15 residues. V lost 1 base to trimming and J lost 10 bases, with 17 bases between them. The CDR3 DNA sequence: TGTGCCAGCAGCCAAGTTCCAGGGGTCCGTGGGGAGCAGTTCTTC. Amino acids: CASSQVPGVRGEQFF.